This entry features one TCR beta chain sequence. The data originate from a study of shared clonotypes between healthy human individuals. The table came from immunoSEQ multiplex PCR; TCRdb's copy has only in-frame clones and leaves some out. The sample consists of about 1 million clones, roughly 80% of them appearing once. Germline CDR1 reads MNHNS; CDR2 reads SASEGT. With V trimmed by 6 bases and J by 2 bases, 2 bases remained unmatched. The CDR3 has 13 amino acids. The gene calls are TRBV6-1 and TRBJ1-2; 8 nucleotides align to TRBD1. This TCR came from a man younger than 30 in good health. The sequencing sample was made of memory CD4+ T cells sorted from blood. Subset meaning: CD45RA-negative fraction. The CDR3 DNA reads TGTGCCAGCAGGAGGACAGGGAACTATGGCTACACCTTC. Protein: CASRRTGNYGYTF.